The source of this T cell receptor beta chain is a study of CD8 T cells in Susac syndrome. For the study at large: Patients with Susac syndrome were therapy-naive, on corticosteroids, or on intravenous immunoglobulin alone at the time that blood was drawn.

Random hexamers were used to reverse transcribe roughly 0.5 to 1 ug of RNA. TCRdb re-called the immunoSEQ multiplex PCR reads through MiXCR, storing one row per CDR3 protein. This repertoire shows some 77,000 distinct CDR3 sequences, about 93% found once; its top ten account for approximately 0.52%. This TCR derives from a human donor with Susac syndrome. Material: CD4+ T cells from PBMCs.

CDR3 bases: TGTGCCAGCAGCTATGACACGACAGGGACTGGCTACACCTTC. As protein: CASSYDTTGTGYTF. V gene TRBV3-1 combines with J gene TRBJ1-2; 7 bases are a match to TRBD1. Losses at the gene ends were 5 bases for V and 7 bases for J; bases not matched to a gene: 10. This CDR3 spans 14 amino acids. CDR1 and CDR2 from the germline V gene are LGHDT and YNNKEL (reference sequence). The full variable domain, completed using reference TRBV3-1 and TRBJ1-2, is DTAVSQTPKYLVTQMGNDKSIKCEQNLGHDTMYWYKQDSKKFLKIMFSYNNKELIINETVPNRFSPKSPDKAHLNLHINSLELGDSAVYFCASSYDTTGTGYTFGSGTRLTVV.